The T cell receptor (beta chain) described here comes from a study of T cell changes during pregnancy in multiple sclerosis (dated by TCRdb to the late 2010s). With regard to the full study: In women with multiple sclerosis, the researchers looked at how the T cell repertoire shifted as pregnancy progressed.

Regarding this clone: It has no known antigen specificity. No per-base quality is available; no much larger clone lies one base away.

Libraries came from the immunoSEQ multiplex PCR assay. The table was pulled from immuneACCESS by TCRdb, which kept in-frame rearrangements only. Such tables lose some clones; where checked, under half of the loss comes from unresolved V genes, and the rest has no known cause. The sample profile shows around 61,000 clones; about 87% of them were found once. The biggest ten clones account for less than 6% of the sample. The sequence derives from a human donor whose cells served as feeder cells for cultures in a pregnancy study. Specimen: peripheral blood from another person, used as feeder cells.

In nucleotide form, the sequence is TGTGCCAGCAGCGCCGCGGGAAGGGCTGGCTACACCTTC. Translated, this is CASSAAGRAGYTF. Recombination linked TRBV13 to TRBJ1-2; no confident D gene assignment can be made. The CDR3 numbers 13 residues from cysteine through phenylalanine. Only the CDR3 portion is preserved as DNA: 39 bases, with reading frame beginning at the first base. Via the germline V gene (reference sequence), CDR1 is PRHDT and CDR2 FYEKMQ. Trimming at the junction amounts to 5 bases on V and 7 bases on J, and the germline ends lie 14 bases apart.